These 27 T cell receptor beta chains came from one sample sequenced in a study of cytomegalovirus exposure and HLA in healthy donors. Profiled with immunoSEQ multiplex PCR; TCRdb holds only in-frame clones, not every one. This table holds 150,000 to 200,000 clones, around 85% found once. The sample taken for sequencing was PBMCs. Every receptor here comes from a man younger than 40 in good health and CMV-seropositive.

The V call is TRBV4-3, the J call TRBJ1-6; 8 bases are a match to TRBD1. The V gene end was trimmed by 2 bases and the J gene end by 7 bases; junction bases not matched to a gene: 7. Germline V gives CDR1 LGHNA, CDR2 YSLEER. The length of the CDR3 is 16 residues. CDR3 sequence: CASSQMGQAVNSPLHF. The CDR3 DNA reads TGCGCCAGCAGCCAAATGGGACAGGCGGTAAATTCACCCCTCCACTTT.

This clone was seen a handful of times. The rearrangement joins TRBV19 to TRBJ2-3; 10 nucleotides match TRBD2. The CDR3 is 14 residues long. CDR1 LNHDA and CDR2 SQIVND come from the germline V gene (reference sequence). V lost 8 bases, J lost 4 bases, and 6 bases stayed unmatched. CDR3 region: CASDSGGPADTQYF. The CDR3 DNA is TGTGCCAGTGATAGCGGGGGGCCAGCAGATACGCAGTATTTT.

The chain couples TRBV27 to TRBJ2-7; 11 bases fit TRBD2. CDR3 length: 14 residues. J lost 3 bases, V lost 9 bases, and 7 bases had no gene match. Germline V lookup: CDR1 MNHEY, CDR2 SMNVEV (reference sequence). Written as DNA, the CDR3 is TGTGCCAGTTCCGGGACTAGCGGACGCTACGAGCAGTACTTC. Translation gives CASSGTSGRYEQYF.

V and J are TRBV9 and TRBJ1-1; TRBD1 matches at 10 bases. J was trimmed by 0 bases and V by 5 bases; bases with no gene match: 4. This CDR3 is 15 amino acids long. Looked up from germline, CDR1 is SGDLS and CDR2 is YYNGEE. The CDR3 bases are TGTGCCAGCAGACGGACAGGGGGACTGAACACTGAAGCTTTCTTT. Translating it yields CASRRTGGLNTEAFF.

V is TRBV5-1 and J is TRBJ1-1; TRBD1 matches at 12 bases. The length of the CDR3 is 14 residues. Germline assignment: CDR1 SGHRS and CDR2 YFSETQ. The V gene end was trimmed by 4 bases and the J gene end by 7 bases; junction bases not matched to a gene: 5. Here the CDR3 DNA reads TGCGCCAGCAGCCTGGGGACAGGGGGCATTGAAGCTTTCTTT. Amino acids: CASSLGTGGIEAFF.

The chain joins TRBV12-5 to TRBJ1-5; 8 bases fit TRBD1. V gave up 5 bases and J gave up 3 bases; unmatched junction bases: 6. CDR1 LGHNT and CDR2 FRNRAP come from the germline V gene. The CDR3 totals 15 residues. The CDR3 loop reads CASGAGTGLNQPQHF. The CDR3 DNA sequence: TGTGCTAGTGGTGCCGGGACAGGCCTCAATCAGCCCCAGCATTTT.

The CDR3 sequence is CASSRSVNEQFF. The CDR3 DNA reads TGTGCCAGCAGTAGATCGGTTAACGAGCAGTTCTTC. The J gene is TRBJ2-1, the V gene TRBV7-9; D remains unclear. Germline V gene data show CDR1 as SEHNR and CDR2 as FQNEAQ (reference sequence). This CDR3 has 12 residues. Trimming took off 6 bases at V and 10 bases at J, with 13 bases between the two ends.

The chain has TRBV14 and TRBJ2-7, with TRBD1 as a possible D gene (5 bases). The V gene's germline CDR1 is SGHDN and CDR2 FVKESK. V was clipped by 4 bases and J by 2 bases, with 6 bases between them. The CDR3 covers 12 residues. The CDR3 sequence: CASSRTTYEQYF. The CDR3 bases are TGTGCCAGCAGCCGGACAACCTACGAGCAGTACTTC.

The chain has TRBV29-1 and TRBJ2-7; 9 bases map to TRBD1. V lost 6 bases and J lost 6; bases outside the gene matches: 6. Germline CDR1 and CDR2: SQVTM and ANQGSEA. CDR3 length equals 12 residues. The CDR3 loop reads CSVDDRGGEQYF. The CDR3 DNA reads TGCAGCGTCGATGACAGGGGGGGCGAGCAGTACTTC.

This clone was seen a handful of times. CDR3 nucleotide sequence: TGTGCCAGCAGCTTACCGACAGGGGTTTTAAATTCACCCCTCCACTTT. Its translation is CASSLPTGVLNSPLHF. This sequence joins TRBV7-2 and TRBJ1-6; 8 positions match TRBD1. The CDR3 totals 16 residues. The junction had 7 bases not matched to a gene; V was cut back by 2 bases and J by 7 bases. Germline V gene data show CDR1 as SGHTA and CDR2 as FQGNSA.

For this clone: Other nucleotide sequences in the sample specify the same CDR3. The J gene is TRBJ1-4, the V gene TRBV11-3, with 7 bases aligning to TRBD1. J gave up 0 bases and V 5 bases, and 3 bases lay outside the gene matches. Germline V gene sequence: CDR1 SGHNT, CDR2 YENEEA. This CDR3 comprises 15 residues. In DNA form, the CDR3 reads TGTGCCAGCAGCCCTGGGACAGCAACTAATGAAAAACTGTTTTTT. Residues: CASSPGTATNEKLFF. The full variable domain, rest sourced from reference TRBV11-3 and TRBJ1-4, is EAGVVQSPRYKIIEKKQPVAFWCNPISGHNTLYWYLQNLGQGPELLIRYENEEAVDDSQLPKDRFSAERLKGVDSTLKIQPAELGDSAVYLCASSPGTATNEKLFFGSGTQLSVL.

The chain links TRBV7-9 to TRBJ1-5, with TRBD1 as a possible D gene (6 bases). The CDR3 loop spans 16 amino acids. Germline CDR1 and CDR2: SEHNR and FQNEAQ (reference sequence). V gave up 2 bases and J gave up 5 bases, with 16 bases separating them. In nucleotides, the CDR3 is TGTGCCAGCAGCTTAACTAAAGACAGGCGAGATCAGCCCCAGCATTTT. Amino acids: CASSLTKDRRDQPQHF.

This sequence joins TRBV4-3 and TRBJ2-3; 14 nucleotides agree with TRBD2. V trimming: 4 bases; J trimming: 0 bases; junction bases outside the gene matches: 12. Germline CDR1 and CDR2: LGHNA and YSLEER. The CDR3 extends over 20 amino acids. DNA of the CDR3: TGCGCCAGCAGCCCCGGGCGACTAGCGGGGGGGGGACTTAGCACAGATACGCAGTATTTT. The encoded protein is CASSPGRLAGGGLSTDTQYF.

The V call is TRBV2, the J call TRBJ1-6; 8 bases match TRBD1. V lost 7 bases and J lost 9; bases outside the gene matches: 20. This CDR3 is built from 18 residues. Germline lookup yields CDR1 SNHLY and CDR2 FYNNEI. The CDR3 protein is CASTQDGTGDSWRSPLHF. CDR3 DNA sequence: TGTGCCAGCACGCAGGACGGGACAGGTGATAGTTGGCGTTCACCCCTCCACTTT. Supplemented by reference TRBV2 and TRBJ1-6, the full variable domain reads EPEVTQTPSHQVTQMGQEVILRCVPISNHLYFYWYRQILGQKVEFLVSFYNNEISEKSEIFDDQFSVERPDGSNFTLKIRSTKLEDSAMYFCASTQDGTGDSWRSPLHFGNGTRLTVT.

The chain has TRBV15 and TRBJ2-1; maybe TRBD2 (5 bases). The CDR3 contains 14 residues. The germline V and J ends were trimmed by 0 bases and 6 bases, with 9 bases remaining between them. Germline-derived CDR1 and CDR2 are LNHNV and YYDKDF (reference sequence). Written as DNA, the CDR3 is TGTGCCACCAGCAGAGATCGGGGAGTCAATGAGCAGTTCTTC. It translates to CATSRDRGVNEQFF.

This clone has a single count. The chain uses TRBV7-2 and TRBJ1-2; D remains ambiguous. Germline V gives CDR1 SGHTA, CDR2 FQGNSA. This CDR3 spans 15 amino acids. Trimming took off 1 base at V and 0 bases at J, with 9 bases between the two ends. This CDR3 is CASSLERRTNYGYTF. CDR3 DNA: TGTGCCAGCAGCTTAGAAAGGCGGACTAACTATGGCTACACCTTC.

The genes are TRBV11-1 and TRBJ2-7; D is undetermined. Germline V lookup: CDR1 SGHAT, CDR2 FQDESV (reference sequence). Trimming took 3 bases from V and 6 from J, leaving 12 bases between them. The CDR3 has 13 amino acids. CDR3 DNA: TGTGCCAGCAGCTTTCTCTTAGACTCCGAGCAGTACTTC. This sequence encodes CASSFLLDSEQYF.

The CDR3 sequence: CASMMGLSPNEQFF. The CDR3 DNA reads TGTGCCAGCATGATGGGACTTTCACCCAATGAGCAGTTCTTC. This chain uses TRBV6-1 with TRBJ2-1; perhaps TRBD2 as D (6 bases). Trimming removed 7 bases at V and 6 bases at J, with 16 bases between. The germline V gene encodes CDR1 MNHNS and CDR2 SASEGT. CDR3 length equals 14 residues.

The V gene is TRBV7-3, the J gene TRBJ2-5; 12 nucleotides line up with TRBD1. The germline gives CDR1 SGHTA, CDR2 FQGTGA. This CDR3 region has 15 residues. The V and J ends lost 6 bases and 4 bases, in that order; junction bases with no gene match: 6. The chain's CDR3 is CASSLGQGAGETQYF. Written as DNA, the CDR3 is TGTGCCAGCAGTCTGGGACAGGGGGCAGGAGAGACCCAGTACTTC.

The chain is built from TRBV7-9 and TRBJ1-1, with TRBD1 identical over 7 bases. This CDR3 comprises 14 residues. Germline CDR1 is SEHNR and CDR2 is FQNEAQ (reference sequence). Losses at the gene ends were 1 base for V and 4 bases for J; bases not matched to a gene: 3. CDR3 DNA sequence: TGTGCCAGCAGCTTAGGACAGGGAAGCACTGAAGCTTTCTTT. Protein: CASSLGQGSTEAFF.

CDR3 coding DNA: TGTGCCAGCAGCTTAGGGCCCGCAGGGATCGAGCAGTACTTC. It yields the protein CASSLGPAGIEQYF. J is TRBJ2-7 and V is TRBV7-6, with D maybe TRBD1 (5 bases). Germline CDR1 SGHVS, CDR2 FNYEAQ. Trimming took off 1 base at V and 6 bases at J, with 13 bases between the two ends. CDR3 size: 14 residues.

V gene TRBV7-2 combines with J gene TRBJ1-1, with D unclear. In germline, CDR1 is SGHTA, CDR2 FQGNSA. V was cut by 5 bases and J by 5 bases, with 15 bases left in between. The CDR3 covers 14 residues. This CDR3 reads CASSNFGVGTEAFF. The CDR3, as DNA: TGTGCCAGCAGCAATTTCGGGGTAGGAACTGAAGCTTTCTTT.

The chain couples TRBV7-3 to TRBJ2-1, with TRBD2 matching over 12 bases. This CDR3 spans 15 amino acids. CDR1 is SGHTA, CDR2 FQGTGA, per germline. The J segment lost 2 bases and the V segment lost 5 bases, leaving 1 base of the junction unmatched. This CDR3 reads CASSPSGGAYNEQFF. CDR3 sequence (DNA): TGTGCCAGCAGCCCTAGCGGGGGGGCCTACAATGAGCAGTTCTTC.

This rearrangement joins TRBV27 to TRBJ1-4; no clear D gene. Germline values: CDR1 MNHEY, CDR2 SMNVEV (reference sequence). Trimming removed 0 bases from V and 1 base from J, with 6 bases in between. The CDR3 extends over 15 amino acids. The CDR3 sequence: CASSLSKRTNEKLFF. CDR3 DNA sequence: TGTGCCAGCAGTTTATCTAAGCGAACTAATGAAAAACTGTTTTTT.

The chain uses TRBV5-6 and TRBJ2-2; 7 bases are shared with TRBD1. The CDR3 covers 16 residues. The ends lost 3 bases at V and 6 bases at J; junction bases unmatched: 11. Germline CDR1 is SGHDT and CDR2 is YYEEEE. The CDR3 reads CASSWDGQGVAGELFF. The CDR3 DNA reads TGTGCCAGCAGCTGGGATGGGCAGGGGGTAGCCGGGGAGCTGTTTTTT.

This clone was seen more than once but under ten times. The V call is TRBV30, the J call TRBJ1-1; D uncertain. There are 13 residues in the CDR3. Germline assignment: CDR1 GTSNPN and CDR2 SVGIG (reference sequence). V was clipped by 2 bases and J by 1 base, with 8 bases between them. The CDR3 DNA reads TGTGCCTGGAGTCTAGCAGCGAACACTGAAGCTTTCTTT. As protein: CAWSLAANTEAFF.

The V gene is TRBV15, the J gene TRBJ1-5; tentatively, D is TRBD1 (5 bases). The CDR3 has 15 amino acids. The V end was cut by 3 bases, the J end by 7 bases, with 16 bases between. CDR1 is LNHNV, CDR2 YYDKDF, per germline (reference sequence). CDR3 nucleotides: TGTGCCACCAGCAGTAGACGGGGGAAGAACCAGCCCCAGCATTTT. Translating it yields CATSSRRGKNQPQHF.